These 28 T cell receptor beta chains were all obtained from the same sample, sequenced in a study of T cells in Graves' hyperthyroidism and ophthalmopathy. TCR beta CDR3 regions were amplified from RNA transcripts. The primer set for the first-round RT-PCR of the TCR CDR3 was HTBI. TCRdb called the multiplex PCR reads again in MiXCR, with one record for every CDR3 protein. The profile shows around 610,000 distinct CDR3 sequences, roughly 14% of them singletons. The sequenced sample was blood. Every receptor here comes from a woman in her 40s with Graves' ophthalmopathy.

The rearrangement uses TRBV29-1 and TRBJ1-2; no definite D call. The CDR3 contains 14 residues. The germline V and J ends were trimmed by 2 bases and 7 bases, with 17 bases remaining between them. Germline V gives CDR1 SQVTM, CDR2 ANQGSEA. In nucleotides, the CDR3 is TGCAGCGTTGAATCTTCAGAGTATACTGGTGGCTACACCTTC. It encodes CSVESSEYTGGYTF.

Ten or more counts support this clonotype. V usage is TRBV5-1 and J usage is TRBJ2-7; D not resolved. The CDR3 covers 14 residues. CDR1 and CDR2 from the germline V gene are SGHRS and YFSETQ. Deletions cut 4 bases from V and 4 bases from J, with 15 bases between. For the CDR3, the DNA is TGCGCCAGCAGCGCCCGAGAAAGTAGTTACGAGCAGTACTTC. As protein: CASSARESSYEQYF.

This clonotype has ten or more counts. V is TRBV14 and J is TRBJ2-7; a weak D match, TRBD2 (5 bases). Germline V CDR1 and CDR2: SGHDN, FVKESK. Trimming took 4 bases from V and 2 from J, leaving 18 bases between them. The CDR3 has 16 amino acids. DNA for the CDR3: TGTGCCAGCAGCCGCGGAGGTCCCCGAATCCCCTACGAGCAGTACTTC. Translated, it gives CASSRGGPRIPYEQYF.

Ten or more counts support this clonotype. Here the CDR3 DNA reads TGTGCCAGCAGCTTAGAAGGGACAGGGGGCCACTATGGCTACACCTTC. Protein sequence: CASSLEGTGGHYGYTF. The chain couples TRBV11-2 to TRBJ1-2, with 12 bases lining up with TRBD1. CDR3 length: 16 amino acids. V lost 0 bases and J lost 3; bases outside the gene matches: 2. Per germline, CDR1 SGHAT and CDR2 FQNNGV.

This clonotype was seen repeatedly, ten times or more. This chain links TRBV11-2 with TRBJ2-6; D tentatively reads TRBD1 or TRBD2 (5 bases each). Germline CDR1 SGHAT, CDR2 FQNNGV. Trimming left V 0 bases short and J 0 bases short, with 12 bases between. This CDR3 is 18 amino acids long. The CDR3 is CASSLDRGSSSGANVLTF. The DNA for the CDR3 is TGTGCCAGCAGCTTAGATCGGGGCTCATCCTCTGGGGCCAACGTCCTGACTTTC.

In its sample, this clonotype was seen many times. The DNA for the CDR3 is TGTGCCAGTTATGACGGGGACAGGGCGTTCTATGGCTACACCTTC. Amino acids: CASYDGDRAFYGYTF. V and J are TRBV12-3 or TRBV12-4 and TRBJ1-2, with 9 bases fitting TRBD1. V lost 9 bases and J lost 4; bases outside the gene matches: 12. The CDR3 has 15 residues.

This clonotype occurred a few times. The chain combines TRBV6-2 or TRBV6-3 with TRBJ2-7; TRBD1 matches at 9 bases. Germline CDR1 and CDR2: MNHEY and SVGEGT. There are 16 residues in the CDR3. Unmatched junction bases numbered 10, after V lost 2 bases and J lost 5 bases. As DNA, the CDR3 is TGTGCCAGCAGTTACGCTACCGGGACAGGGCTCCACGAGCAGTACTTC. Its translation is CASSYATGTGLHEQYF.

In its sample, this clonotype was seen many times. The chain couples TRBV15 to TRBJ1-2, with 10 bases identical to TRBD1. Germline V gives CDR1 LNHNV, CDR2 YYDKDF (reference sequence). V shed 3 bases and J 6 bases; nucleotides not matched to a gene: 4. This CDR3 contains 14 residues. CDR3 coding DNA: TGTGCCACCAGCAGGGGGGGGACAGGGGATGGCTACACCTTC. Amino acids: CATSRGGTGDGYTF. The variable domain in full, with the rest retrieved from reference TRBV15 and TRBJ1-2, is DAMVIQNPRYQVTQFGKPVTLSCSQTLNHNVMYWYQQKSSQAPKLLFHYYDKDFNNEADTPDNFQSRRPNTSFCFLDIRSPGLGDTAMYLCATSRGGTGDGYTFGSGTRLTVV.

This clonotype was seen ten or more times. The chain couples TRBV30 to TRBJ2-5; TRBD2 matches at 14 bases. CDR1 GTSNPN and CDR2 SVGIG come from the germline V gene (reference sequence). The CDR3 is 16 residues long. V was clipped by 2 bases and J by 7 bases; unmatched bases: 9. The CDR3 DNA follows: TGTGCCTGGAGTCCCTGGGGACTAGCGGGAGTCGGGACCCAGTACTTC. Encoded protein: CAWSPWGLAGVGTQYF.

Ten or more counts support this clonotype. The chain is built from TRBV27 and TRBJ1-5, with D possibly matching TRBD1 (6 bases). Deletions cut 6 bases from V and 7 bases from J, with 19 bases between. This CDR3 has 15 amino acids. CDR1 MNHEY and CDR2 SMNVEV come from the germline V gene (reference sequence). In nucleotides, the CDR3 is TGTGCCAGCAGCTTCCCGCGGCAAGGGGGGCAGCCCCAGCATTTT. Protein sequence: CASSFPRQGGQPQHF.

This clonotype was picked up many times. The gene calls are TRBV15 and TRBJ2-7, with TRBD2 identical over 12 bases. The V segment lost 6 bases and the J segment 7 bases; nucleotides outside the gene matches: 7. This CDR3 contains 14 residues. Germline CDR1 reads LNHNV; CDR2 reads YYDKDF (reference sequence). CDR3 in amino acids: CATRPSGRAGEQYF. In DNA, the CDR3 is TGTGCCACCAGACCTAGCGGGAGGGCCGGAGAGCAGTACTTC.

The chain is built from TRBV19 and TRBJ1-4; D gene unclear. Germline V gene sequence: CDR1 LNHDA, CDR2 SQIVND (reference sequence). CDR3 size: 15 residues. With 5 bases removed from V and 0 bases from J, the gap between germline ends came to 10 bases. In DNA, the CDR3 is TGTGCCAGTAGTTCTCACAGTCCAACTAATGAAAAACTGTTTTTT. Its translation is CASSSHSPTNEKLFF. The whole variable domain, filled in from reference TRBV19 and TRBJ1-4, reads DGGITQSPKYLFRKEGQNVTLSCEQNLNHDAMYWYRQDPGQGLRLIYYSQIVNDFQKGDIAEGYSVSREKKESFPLTVTSAQKNPTAFYLCASSSHSPTNEKLFFGSGTQLSVL.

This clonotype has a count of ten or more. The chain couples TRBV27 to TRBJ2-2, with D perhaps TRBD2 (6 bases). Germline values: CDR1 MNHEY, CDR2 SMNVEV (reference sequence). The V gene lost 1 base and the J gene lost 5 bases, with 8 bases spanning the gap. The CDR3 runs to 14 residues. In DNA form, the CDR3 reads TGTGCCAGCAGTTTATTCGGAGGGACCGGGGAGCTGTTTTTT. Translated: CASSLFGGTGELFF.

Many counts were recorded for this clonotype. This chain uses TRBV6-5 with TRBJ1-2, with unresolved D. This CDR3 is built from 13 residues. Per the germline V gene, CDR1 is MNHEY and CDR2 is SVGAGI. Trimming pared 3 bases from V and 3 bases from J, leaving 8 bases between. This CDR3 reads CASSYSGDYGYTF. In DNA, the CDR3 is TGTGCCAGCAGTTATTCCGGGGACTATGGCTACACCTTC.

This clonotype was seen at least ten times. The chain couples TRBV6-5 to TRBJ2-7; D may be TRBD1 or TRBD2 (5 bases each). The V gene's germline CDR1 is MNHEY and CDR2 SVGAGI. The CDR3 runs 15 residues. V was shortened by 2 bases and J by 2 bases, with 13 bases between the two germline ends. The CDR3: CASSYTGTSTYEQYF. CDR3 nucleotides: TGTGCCAGCAGTTACACCGGGACGAGTACCTACGAGCAGTACTTC.

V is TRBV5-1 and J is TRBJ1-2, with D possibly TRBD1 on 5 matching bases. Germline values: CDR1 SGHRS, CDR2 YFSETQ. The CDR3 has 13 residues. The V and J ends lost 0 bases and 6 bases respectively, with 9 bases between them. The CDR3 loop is CASSLVGDDGYTF. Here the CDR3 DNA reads TGCGCCAGCAGCTTGGTTGGGGACGATGGCTACACCTTC.

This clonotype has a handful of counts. The CDR3 coding sequence is TGCAGCGTTGAGATAGGAGATACGCAGTATTTT. This gives the protein CSVEIGDTQYF. The V call is TRBV29-1, the J call TRBJ2-3; no clear D. The V and J ends lost 3 bases and 5 bases respectively, with 6 bases between them. Germline loops: CDR1 SQVTM, CDR2 ANQGSEA. The CDR3 totals 11 residues.

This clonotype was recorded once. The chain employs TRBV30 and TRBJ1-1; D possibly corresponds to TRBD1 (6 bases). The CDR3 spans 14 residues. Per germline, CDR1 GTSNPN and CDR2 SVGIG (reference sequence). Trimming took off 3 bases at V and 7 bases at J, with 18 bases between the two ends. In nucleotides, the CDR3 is TGTGCCTGGAGGGTTACAGGCAGGGGAGGTGAAGCTTTCTTT. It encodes CAWRVTGRGGEAFF.

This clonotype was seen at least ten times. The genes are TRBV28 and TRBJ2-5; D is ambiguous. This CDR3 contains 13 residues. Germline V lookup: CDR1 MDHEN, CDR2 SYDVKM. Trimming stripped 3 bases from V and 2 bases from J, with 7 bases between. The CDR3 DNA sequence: TGTGCCAGCAGTTTTCAGGCGCAAGAGACCCAGTACTTC. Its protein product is CASSFQAQETQYF.

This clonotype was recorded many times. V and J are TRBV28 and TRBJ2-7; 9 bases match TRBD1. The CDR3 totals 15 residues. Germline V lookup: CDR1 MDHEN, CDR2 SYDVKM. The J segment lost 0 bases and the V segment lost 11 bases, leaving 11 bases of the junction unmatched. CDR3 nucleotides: TGTGCCGTAACTCCCTCGACAGGGGGCTCCTACGAGCAGTACTTC. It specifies CAVTPSTGGSYEQYF.

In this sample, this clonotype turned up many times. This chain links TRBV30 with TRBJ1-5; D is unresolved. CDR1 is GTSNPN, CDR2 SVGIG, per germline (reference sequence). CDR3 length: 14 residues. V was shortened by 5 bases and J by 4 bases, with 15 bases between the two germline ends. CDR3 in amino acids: CAWSIGWVNQPQHF. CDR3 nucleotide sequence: TGTGCCTGGTCTATTGGGTGGGTGAATCAGCCCCAGCATTTT.

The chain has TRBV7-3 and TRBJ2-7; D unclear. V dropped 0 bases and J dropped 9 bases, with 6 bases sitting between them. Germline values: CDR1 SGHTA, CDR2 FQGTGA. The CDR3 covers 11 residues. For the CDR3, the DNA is TGTGCCAGCAGCTTAACTCCCTGGCAGTACTTC. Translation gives CASSLTPWQYF.

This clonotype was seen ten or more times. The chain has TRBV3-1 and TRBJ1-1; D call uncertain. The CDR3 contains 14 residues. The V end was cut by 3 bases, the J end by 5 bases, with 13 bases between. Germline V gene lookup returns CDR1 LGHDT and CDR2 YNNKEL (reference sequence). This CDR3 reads CASSQSGDSTEAFF. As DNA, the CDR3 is TGTGCCAGCAGCCAGTCCGGGGATAGTACTGAAGCTTTCTTT.

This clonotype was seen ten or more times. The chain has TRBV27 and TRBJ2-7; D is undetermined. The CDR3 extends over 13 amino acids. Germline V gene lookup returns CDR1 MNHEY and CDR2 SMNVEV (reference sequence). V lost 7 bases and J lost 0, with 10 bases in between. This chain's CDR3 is CASKGPISYEQYF. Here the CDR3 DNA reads TGTGCCAGCAAAGGGCCAATCTCCTACGAGCAGTACTTC.

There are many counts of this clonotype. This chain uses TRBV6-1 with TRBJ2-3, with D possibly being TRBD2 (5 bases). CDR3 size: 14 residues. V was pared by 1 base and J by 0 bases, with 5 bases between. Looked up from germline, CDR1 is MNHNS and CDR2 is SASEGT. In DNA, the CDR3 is TGTGCCAGCAGTGAAGGCGGGAGCACAGATACGCAGTATTTT. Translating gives CASSEGGSTDTQYF.

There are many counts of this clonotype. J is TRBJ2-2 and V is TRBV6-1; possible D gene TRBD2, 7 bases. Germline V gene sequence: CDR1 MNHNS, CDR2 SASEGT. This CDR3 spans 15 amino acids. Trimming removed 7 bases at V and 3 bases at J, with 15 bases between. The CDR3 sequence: CASIMDSGDTGELFF. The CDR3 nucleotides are TGTGCCAGCATCATGGACAGCGGGGACACCGGGGAGCTGTTTTTT.

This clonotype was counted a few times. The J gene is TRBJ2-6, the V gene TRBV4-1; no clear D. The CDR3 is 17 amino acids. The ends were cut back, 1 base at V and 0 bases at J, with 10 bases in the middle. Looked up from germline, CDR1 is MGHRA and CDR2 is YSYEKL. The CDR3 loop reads CASSQAPASSGANVLTF. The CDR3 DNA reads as TGCGCCAGCAGCCAAGCCCCTGCCTCCTCTGGGGCCAACGTCCTGACTTTC.

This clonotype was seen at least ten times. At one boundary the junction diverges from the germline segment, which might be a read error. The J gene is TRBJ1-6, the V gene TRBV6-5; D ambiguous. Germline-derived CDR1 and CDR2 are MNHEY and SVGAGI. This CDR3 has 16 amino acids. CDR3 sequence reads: CANSSGHDGYNSPLHF. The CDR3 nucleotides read TGTGCCAACAGTTCTGGCCATGACGGATATAATTCACCCCTCCACTTT.